The rows below give T cell receptor beta chains drawn from one sample of a study of OX40 agonist ivuxolimab in advanced cancers. Generated by immunoSEQ multiplex PCR, the TCRdb table keeps only in-frame clones and is missing some. The sample records about 89,000 clones, approximately 91% being singletons. Sequenced material: CD4+ or CD8+ T cells sorted from blood, taken in a trial of the OX40 agonist ivuxolimab. The receptors shown here come from an adult with an advanced solid tumor such as melanoma, head and neck, liver or kidney cancer. The CDR3 runs from the conserved cysteine through the conserved F or W.

J gene,V gene,CDR3 protein
TRBJ1-3,TRBV28,CASSLPPSSGSGNTIYF
TRBJ1-1,TRBV27,CASIRGKPGNTEAFF
TRBJ2-7,TRBV2,CASSPEGDGEQYF
TRBJ2-7,TRBV2,CASRTLTPYEQYF
TRBJ2-3,TRBV5-1,CASSLGGSSTDTQYF
TRBJ1-6,TRBV15,CATSILGLGGALHF
TRBJ1-5,TRBV2,CASGQGGGNQPQHF
TRBJ2-1,TRBV18,CASSSQTEGEQFF
TRBJ2-6,TRBV5-8,CASDGSGANVLTF
TRBJ2-1,TRBV2,CASAGTHDNEQFF
TRBJ1-5,TRBV10-1,CASSDWAAHSNQPQHF